This TCR beta chain was documented in a study of blood T cell repertoires in COVID-19. Study as a whole: The United States, Italy and Spain supplied acute and convalescent COVID-19 samples.

Clones were sequenced by immunoSEQ multiplex PCR, and TCRdb holds only the in-frame ones, with some missing. This sample has 200,000 or so clones; approximately 89% occur once, and the top ten carry roughly 2.5%. The CDR3 is made up of 16 amino acids. V lost 0 bases to trimming and J lost 3 bases, with 13 bases between them. Germline CDR1 is SGDLS and CDR2 is YYNGEE. Specimen: PBMCs or T cells enriched from blood (not recorded which). This chain joins TRBV9 and TRBJ2-1; weak D call: TRBD2 (6 bases). The source of this sequence is a middle-aged woman with acute COVID-19. The CDR3, as DNA: TGTGCCAGCAGCGTAGAAGGCGGGAACGTCTACAATGAGCAGTTCTTC. Protein: CASSVEGGNVYNEQFF.